This TCR beta chain is drawn from a study of regulatory and conventional T cells in RAG deficiency (dated by TCRdb to 2016 to 2017). Study-level background: The study used high-throughput TCR beta sequencing to compare repertoire diversity and composition of Treg, conventional CD4+ and CD8+ T cells between RAG-deficient patients and healthy controls.

The table lists this clone with a few counts. Its target antigen remains unknown. Base qualities were left out, and no much larger clone turns up one base away. The protocol used for the library was the immunoSEQ multiplex PCR assay. Genomic DNA from the sorted T-cell subsets was used to amplify rearranged TCR beta chain products, which were then sequenced. In the source study's methods: Repertoire diversity of productive TCR beta rearrangements was quantified using Shannon entropy and Simpson indices. Clonal expansion was assessed by the summed frequency of the 100 most abundant productive TCR beta clonotypes among total reads. The TRB repertoires were scored with a self-reactivity index built on which amino acids appear at CDR3beta positions 6 and 7. Two-way ANOVA was applied to the repertoire analyses, whereas Student t or Mann-Whitney tests were applied to the flow cytometric analyses. What TCRdb holds here is the immuneACCESS table cut down to in-frame rearrangements. Part of the clones is not present; checked against another copy, under half of the missing clones reflect an unresolved V gene, and the others are unexplained. V and J calls and clone size come straight from that table; D and trimming were deduced from the DNA. The sample has 30,000 to 40,000 clones on record, about 89% of them singletons. The ten biggest clones cover roughly 13% of the sample.

Roughly eight healthy control donors were used as the comparison group for repertoire analyses. Before genomic DNA extraction, CD8+ T cells lacking CD4 were purified from blood. Results and caveats for the whole study, not just this receptor: RAG-deficient patients showed markedly lower Shannon entropy and higher Simpson indices than control T-cell subpopulations. In Omenn syndrome patients, sorted CD25-high CD127-low cells may represent peripherally activated cells rather than bona fide Treg cells. Compared with controls, Omenn syndrome and CID/AS patients had 95 to 100-fold fewer unique TCR beta sequences in Treg cells, but only roughly 9.3-fold fewer in the other subsets. All patient T-cell subsets had shorter CDR3 lengths; Omenn syndrome patients showed >80% Treg-Tconv repertoire overlap at nucleotide and amino acid level. Some T-cell subset analyses were not performed for some subjects.

For this chain, trimming is 3 bases at the V end and 3 bases at the J end, and the number of junction bases without a gene match is 5. CDR1 and CDR2 were assigned from the germline V gene as MRHNA and SNTAGT. From the cysteine through the phenylalanine, the CDR3 covers 16 amino acids. The DNA shown is the 48-base CDR3, in frame from base 1. These data were also reused for a study on regulatory T cells. The second study reports: The multiplex PCR used 52 forward TRBV primers and 13 reverse TRBJ primers, with assay-based and computational corrections for amplification bias. Patient repertoires showed restricted unique TRB V-J pairs and skewed V and J gene usage, most marked in regulatory T cells. The study compared T-cell receptor beta repertoires of sorted regulatory, conventional CD4+ and CD8+ T cells in CD3G-deficient patients with those in healthy controls. Ficoll density separation was used to isolate peripheral blood mononuclear cells. A FACSAria cell sorter was used to isolate CD3+ CD8+ CD4- T cells. Within the immunoSEQ assay, multiplex PCR amplified rearranged TRB loci from genomic DNA. TRB amplicons were sequenced using an Illumina HiSeq platform. Raw sequences were error-filtered and aligned to reference gene sequences by custom algorithms and were subsequently analyzed with the immunoSEQ online tools. The frequencies of productive and nonproductive TRB rearrangements were evaluated among unique sequences as well as among total sequences. Groups were compared by t tests, Mann-Whitney tests or two-way ANOVA performed in Prism software.

This TCR was sampled from a human donor in good health. The sample consisted of CD8+ T cells sorted from blood. The chain joins TRBV6-4 to TRBJ2-6, with 7 bases in between that match TRBD1. The CDR3 here reads CASSEQTGLGANVLTF. In nucleotides, the sequence is TGTGCCAGCAGTGAACAGACAGGGCTTGGGGCCAACGTCCTGACTTTC.